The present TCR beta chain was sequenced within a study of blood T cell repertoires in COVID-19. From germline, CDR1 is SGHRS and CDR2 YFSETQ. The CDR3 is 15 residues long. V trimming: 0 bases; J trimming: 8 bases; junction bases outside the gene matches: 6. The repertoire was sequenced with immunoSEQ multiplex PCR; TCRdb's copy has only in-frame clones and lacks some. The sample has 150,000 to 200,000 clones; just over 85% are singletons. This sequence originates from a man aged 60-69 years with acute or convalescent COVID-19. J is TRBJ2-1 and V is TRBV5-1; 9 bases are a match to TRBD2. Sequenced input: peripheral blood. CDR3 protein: CASSLDAGGPYEQFF. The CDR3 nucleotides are TGCGCCAGCAGCTTGGATGCGGGAGGGCCTTATGAGCAGTTCTTC.